The 31 T cell receptor beta chains below were found in one sample sequenced in a study of T-cell memory formation after mild COVID-19. A single record per CDR3 protein comes from TCRdb applying MiXCR to the 5' RACE reads. The table records 210,000 or so distinct CDR3 sequences, 8% to 11% of them present only once. What was sequenced was PBMCs or a T cell subset sorted from them (not recorded which). The receptors come from a man between 18 and 35 years old who had mild COVID-19 (a few samples of this study predate the infection). Cell type and time point are not known.

A few counts support this clonotype. The chain has TRBV7-2 and TRBJ1-1; no definite D call. Germline CDR1 SGHTA, CDR2 FQGNSA. The CDR3 is made up of 15 amino acids. Trimming took off 2 bases at V and 8 bases at J, with 18 bases between the two ends. The CDR3 loop reads CASSLSTPGQGEAFF. The DNA of the CDR3 is TGTGCCAGCAGCTTAAGTACCCCCGGGCAAGGAGAAGCTTTCTTT. Together with reference TRBV7-2 and TRBJ1-1, the CDR3 gives the full variable domain: GAGVSQSPSNKVTEKGKDVELRCDPISGHTALYWYRQSLGQGLEFLIYFQGNSAPDKSGLPSDRFSAERTGGSVSTLTIQRTQQEDSAVYLCASSLSTPGQGEAFFGQGTRLTVV.

The J gene is TRBJ2-5, the V gene TRBV5-1; the match to TRBD1 covers 10 bases. This CDR3 spans 16 amino acids. Trimming took 2 bases from V and 4 from J; bases not matched to a gene: 8. Germline loops: CDR1 SGHRS, CDR2 YFSETQ. The CDR3 nucleotides are TGCGCCAGCAGCTTCCGACAGGGGGCAGCGGGAGAGACCCAGTACTTC. Translating it yields CASSFRQGAAGETQYF.

This clonotype has a handful of counts. The chain employs TRBV4-1 and TRBJ2-5, with TRBD2 matching over 8 bases. Germline CDR1 and CDR2: MGHRA and YSYEKL. The CDR3 is 17 amino acids. V lost 2 bases and J lost 2; bases outside the gene matches: 10. The CDR3 reads CASSQSPTGGWQETQYF. CDR3 bases: TGCGCCAGCAGCCAAAGTCCCACGGGGGGGTGGCAAGAGACCCAGTACTTC.

A few counts support this clonotype. The rearrangement links TRBV3-1 to TRBJ1-3; D is ambiguous. Germline V gene sequence: CDR1 LGHDT, CDR2 YNNKEL (reference sequence). Trimming pared 3 bases from V and 2 bases from J, leaving 17 bases between. The CDR3 extends over 17 amino acids. The chain's CDR3 is CASSQVNHGLAGNTIYF. CDR3 DNA: TGTGCCAGCAGCCAGGTTAATCATGGACTTGCTGGAAACACCATATATTTT. The full variable domain, rest sourced from reference TRBV3-1 and TRBJ1-3, is DTAVSQTPKYLVTQMGNDKSIKCEQNLGHDTMYWYKQDSKKFLKIMFSYNNKELIINETVPNRFSPKSPDKAHLNLHINSLELGDSAVYFCASSQVNHGLAGNTIYFGEGSWLTVV.

The J gene is TRBJ2-5, the V gene TRBV5-1; a weak D match, TRBD2 (6 bases). The ends were cut back, 0 bases at V and 4 bases at J, with 13 bases in the middle. From germline, CDR1 is SGHRS and CDR2 YFSETQ. The CDR3 loop spans 15 amino acids. CDR3 loop: CASSLVGGTLETQYF. Here the CDR3 DNA reads TGCGCCAGCAGCTTGGTTGGGGGGACGCTAGAGACCCAGTACTTC.

This clonotype was picked up a small number of times. CDR3: CASSFRILAGGQSTQFF. DNA for the CDR3: TGTGCCAGCAGCTTCCGAATCTTGGCGGGGGGGCAGTCGACCCAGTTCTTC. V usage is TRBV5-6 and J usage is TRBJ2-1; 9 bases align to TRBD2. Trimming took 2 bases from V and 13 from J; bases not matched to a gene: 19. Germline V gene lookup returns CDR1 SGHDT and CDR2 YYEEEE. The CDR3 length is 17 residues.

This clonotype occurred many times. J is TRBJ2-3 and V is TRBV7-9, with 15 bases lining up with TRBD2. CDR1 and CDR2 (germline): SEHNR, FQNEAQ (reference sequence). The CDR3 consists of 17 residues. V lost 5 bases and J lost 2; bases outside the gene matches: 5. Here the CDR3 reads CASSPGLAGGYTDTQYF. DNA of the CDR3: TGTGCCAGCAGCCCAGGACTAGCGGGGGGGTACACAGATACGCAGTATTTT.

This clonotype was seen a handful of times. This rearrangement joins TRBV11-2 to TRBJ1-3, with D unclear. Per the germline V gene, CDR1 is SGHAT and CDR2 is FQNNGV. Trimming pared 4 bases from V and 2 bases from J, leaving 12 bases between. The CDR3 contains 15 residues. The CDR3 bases are TGTGCCAGCAGCTCTGGGCGGCGCCCTGGAAACACCATATATTTT. Its protein product is CASSSGRRPGNTIYF.

This clonotype turned up a few times. V gene TRBV5-4 combines with J gene TRBJ2-1, with TRBD2 identical over 12 bases. With 3 bases clipped from V and 8 bases from J, the junction kept 3 bases outside the gene matches. The germline gives CDR1 SGHNT, CDR2 YYREEE (reference sequence). The CDR3 consists of 14 residues. The chain's CDR3 is CASSSLAGGYEQFF. The CDR3 region has the DNA TGTGCCAGCAGCTCACTAGCGGGGGGATATGAGCAGTTCTTC.

This clonotype has at least ten counts. V and J are TRBV4-2 and TRBJ1-1, with 9 bases that match TRBD1. The V gene end was trimmed by 0 bases and the J gene end by 3 bases; junction bases not matched to a gene: 2. The V gene's germline CDR1 is LGHNA and CDR2 YNFKEQ. The CDR3 consists of 15 residues. CDR3 bases: TGTGCCAGCAGCCAAGAGGGGACAGGGTACACTGAAGCTTTCTTT. It yields the protein CASSQEGTGYTEAFF.

J is TRBJ2-5 and V is TRBV20-1, with D perhaps TRBD1 (5 bases). V gave up 3 bases and J gave up 1 base, with 9 bases separating them. Germline values: CDR1 DFQATT, CDR2 SNEGSKA (reference sequence). CDR3 length: 13 residues. The chain's CDR3 is CSASDSLQETQYF. Written as DNA, the CDR3 is TGCAGTGCTAGTGACAGTCTCCAAGAGACCCAGTACTTC.

The V call is TRBV7-9, the J call TRBJ2-5; 7 bases are shared with TRBD1. Germline lookup yields CDR1 SEHNR and CDR2 FQNEAQ (reference sequence). CDR3 length: 16 residues. Losses at the gene ends were 5 bases for V and 5 bases for J; bases not matched to a gene: 14. CDR3 loop: CASSLHGTAPAETQYF. As DNA, the CDR3 is TGTGCCAGCAGCCTACACGGGACAGCACCCGCGGAGACCCAGTACTTC.

There are a few counts of this clonotype. The chain couples TRBV28 to TRBJ2-1; D remains ambiguous. From germline, CDR1 is MDHEN and CDR2 SYDVKM. The CDR3 sequence is 13 residues long. Trimming removed 10 bases from V and 8 bases from J, with 18 bases in between. For the CDR3, the DNA is TGTGCCACCCGGGCCGGGTTCCGGGATGAGCAGTTCTTC. Its translation: CATRAGFRDEQFF.

This clonotype was counted between two and nine times. The chain combines TRBV7-9 with TRBJ2-5; D not resolved. Trimming took 5 bases from V and 5 from J, leaving 9 bases between them. Per the germline V gene, CDR1 is SEHNR and CDR2 is FQNEAQ (reference sequence). CDR3 size: 12 residues. CDR3 sequence (DNA): TGTGCCAGCAGCCGTTCGTCGGAGACCCAGTACTTC. It codes for CASSRSSETQYF.

Regarding this clonotype: A junction boundary mismatches the germline segment, possibly from a read error. V usage is TRBV3-1 and J usage is TRBJ1-6; 7 nucleotides line up with TRBD1. The CDR3 covers 14 residues. Germline V gene lookup returns CDR1 LGHDT and CDR2 YNNKEL (reference sequence). The CDR3 DNA follows: TGTGCCAGCAGCCGAGACAGGGCTAATTCACCCCTCAACTTT. It specifies CASSRDRANSPLNF.

Many counts were recorded for this clonotype. The chain employs TRBV5-1 and TRBJ2-1, with D perhaps TRBD2 (6 bases). CDR1 and CDR2 (germline): SGHRS, YFSETQ. This CDR3 is built from 15 residues. Deletions cut 4 bases from V and 5 bases from J, with 16 bases between. Written as DNA, the CDR3 is TGCGCCAGCAGCCAAAACGCGGGGCATAACAATGAGCAGTTCTTC. This encodes CASSQNAGHNNEQFF.

Only a few counts were recorded for this clonotype. This chain connects TRBV2 to TRBJ1-1, with D perhaps TRBD1 (5 bases). Germline V gives CDR1 SNHLY, CDR2 FYNNEI. The CDR3 extends over 15 amino acids. V was shortened by 6 bases and J by 1 base, with 15 bases between the two germline ends. CDR3 nucleotides: TGTGCCAGCAGCACCCGGACGGGGGGGAACACTGAAGCTTTCTTT. Residues: CASSTRTGGNTEAFF.

At least ten counts were recorded for this clonotype. The chain employs TRBV7-2 and TRBJ1-2, with TRBD1 as a possible D gene (6 bases). This CDR3 contains 13 residues. Trimming took 7 bases from V and 5 from J, leaving 14 bases between them. The germline V gene encodes CDR1 SGHTA and CDR2 FQGNSA. CDR3 bases: TGTGCCAGCACGGGGGGCTCGCCTTATGGCTACACCTTC. Encoded protein: CASTGGSPYGYTF.

V gene TRBV18 combines with J gene TRBJ2-5, with 9 bases fitting TRBD1. With 2 bases clipped from V and 5 bases from J, the junction kept 6 bases outside the gene matches. This CDR3 comprises 15 residues. The V gene's germline CDR1 is KGHSH and CDR2 LQKENI. CDR3 sequence: CASSPVPGQGETQYF. The CDR3 DNA reads as TGTGCCAGCTCACCAGTCCCGGGACAGGGTGAGACCCAGTACTTC.

J is TRBJ2-1 and V is TRBV7-2; D gene ambiguous. This CDR3 comprises 12 residues. Per germline, CDR1 SGHTA and CDR2 FQGNSA. Trimming shortened V by 6 bases and J by 7 bases, and 10 bases separated the two germline ends. The CDR3 spells CASSYDWNEQFF. In DNA, the CDR3 is TGTGCCAGCAGTTACGACTGGAATGAGCAGTTCTTC.

This clonotype has only a few counts. The CDR3 protein is CASTDRRRQETQYF. As DNA, the CDR3 is TGCGCCAGCACGGACAGGAGGAGACAAGAGACCCAGTACTTC. This chain connects TRBV5-1 to TRBJ2-5; 7 nucleotides match TRBD1. Germline V gene sequence: CDR1 SGHRS, CDR2 YFSETQ. V was clipped by 6 bases and J by 2 bases; unmatched bases: 7. The CDR3 length is 14 residues.

This clonotype turned up a few times. V and J are TRBV7-9 and TRBJ1-3; TRBD1 matches 7 bases. Trimming cost V 2 bases and J 2 bases; bases outside gene matches: 3. The CDR3 totals 15 residues. The germline CDR1 and CDR2 sequences are SEHNR and FQNEAQ (reference sequence). CDR3 in amino acids: CASSLLTGPGNTIYF. The CDR3 DNA is TGTGCCAGCAGCTTACTGACAGGGCCTGGAAACACCATATATTTT.

This clonotype was detected only a few times. The chain has TRBV4-1 and TRBJ2-3; D is possibly TRBD2 (6 bases). The germline gives CDR1 MGHRA, CDR2 YSYEKL. The CDR3 length is 14 residues. Trimming took 4 bases from V and 2 from J, leaving 10 bases between them. CDR3 sequence reads: CASSRLGTTDTQYF. The CDR3 DNA sequence: TGCGCCAGCAGCCGACTAGGAACCACAGATACGCAGTATTTT.

This clonotype showed up just a few times. The chain uses TRBV5-1 and TRBJ1-1; no firm D call. From germline, CDR1 is SGHRS and CDR2 YFSETQ. V was pared by 2 bases and J by 6 bases, with 11 bases between. The CDR3 length is 13 residues. The CDR3 region has the DNA TGCGCCAGCAGCTTCGCAAGGGAGTCTGAAGCTTTCTTT. Translating gives CASSFARESEAFF.

In this sample, this clonotype turned up a few times. The CDR3 protein is CASSQVAGVITGELFF. The CDR3 DNA follows: TGCGCCAGCAGCCAAGTTGCGGGGGTAATCACCGGGGAGCTGTTTTTT. The chain couples TRBV4-3 to TRBJ2-2; 7 positions agree with TRBD2. CDR3 length: 16 amino acids. V trimming: 1 base; J trimming: 4 bases; junction bases outside the gene matches: 6. CDR1 and CDR2 (germline): LGHNA, YSLEER.

The chain is built from TRBV27 and TRBJ2-6, with TRBD1 matching over 7 bases. CDR3 length: 15 residues. Germline CDR1 and CDR2: MNHEY and SMNVEV (reference sequence). J was trimmed by 1 base and V by 5 bases; bases with no gene match: 2. In DNA form, the CDR3 reads TGTGCCAGCAGTGCGACAGGGTCTGGGGCCAACGTCCTGACTTTC. This gives the protein CASSATGSGANVLTF.

This clonotype came up a few times. V gene TRBV29-1 combines with J gene TRBJ2-1, with 12 nucleotides matching TRBD2. Germline-derived CDR1 and CDR2 are SQVTM and ANQGSEA. V lost 8 bases and J lost 5; bases outside the gene matches: 7. The CDR3 has 14 residues. CDR3 sequence reads: CSTNRLAGDNEQFF. CDR3 nucleotides: TGCAGCACAAATCGACTAGCGGGGGACAATGAGCAGTTCTTC.

This clonotype came up a few times. V usage is TRBV9 and J usage is TRBJ1-1; no reliable D call. V was shortened by 3 bases and J by 0 bases, with 6 bases between the two germline ends. The CDR3 length is 13 residues. In germline, CDR1 is SGDLS, CDR2 YYNGEE. CDR3 in amino acids: CASSAAMNTEAFF. The CDR3, as DNA: TGTGCCAGCAGCGCCGCGATGAACACTGAAGCTTTCTTT.

This clonotype was counted only a few times. The rearrangement uses TRBV7-2 and TRBJ1-5; 9 bases align to TRBD1. J lost 5 bases, V lost 4 bases, and 3 bases had no gene match. There are 14 residues in the CDR3. In germline, CDR1 is SGHTA, CDR2 FQGNSA. The CDR3 sequence is CASSSRTGDQPQHF. CDR3 DNA sequence: TGTGCCAGCAGCTCGAGGACAGGGGATCAGCCCCAGCATTTT.

The chain couples TRBV6-2 or TRBV6-3 to TRBJ1-1, with D unresolved. This CDR3 has 13 amino acids. The germline CDR1 and CDR2 sequences are MNHEY and SVGEGT. V gave up 10 bases and J gave up 4 bases, with 16 bases separating them. DNA of the CDR3: TGTGCCACTCTACCTGGGGAGACCACTGAAGCTTTCTTT. Residues: CATLPGETTEAFF.

CDR3 region: CSARVPGSYNSPLHF. For the CDR3, the DNA is TGCAGTGCTAGAGTCCCAGGTTCCTATAATTCACCCCTCCACTTT. The J gene is TRBJ1-6, the V gene TRBV20-1; unclear D gene. Germline values: CDR1 DFQATT, CDR2 SNEGSKA (reference sequence). Trimming shortened V by 1 base and J by 1 base, and 8 bases separated the two germline ends. This CDR3 is 15 amino acids long.